This T cell receptor (beta chain) was identified in a study of cytomegalovirus exposure and HLA in healthy donors. PCR employed 60 Vbeta and 13 Jbeta primers. Generated by immunoSEQ multiplex PCR, the TCRdb table keeps only in-frame clones and is missing some. Of 130,000 or so clones in the sample, 70% to 85% were seen once. Looked up from germline, CDR1 is KGHSH and CDR2 is LQKENI. The CDR3 is 12 amino acids. V gave up 3 bases and J gave up 5 bases, with 7 bases separating them. This chain joins TRBV18 and TRBJ1-1; D uncertain. Material for sequencing was PBMCs. This clonotype was sampled from a woman in her thirties or forties in good health and CMV-seronegative. The CDR3 sequence is CASSPSRTEAFF. The CDR3 DNA follows: TGTGCCAGCTCACCCTCTCGGACTGAAGCTTTCTTT. Full variable domain (missing parts from reference TRBV18 and TRBJ1-1): NAGVMQNPRHLVRRRGQEARLRCSPMKGHSHVYWYRQLPEEGLKFMVYLQKENIIDESGMPKERFSAEFPKEGPSILRIQQVVRGDSAAYFCASSPSRTEAFFGQGTRLTVV.